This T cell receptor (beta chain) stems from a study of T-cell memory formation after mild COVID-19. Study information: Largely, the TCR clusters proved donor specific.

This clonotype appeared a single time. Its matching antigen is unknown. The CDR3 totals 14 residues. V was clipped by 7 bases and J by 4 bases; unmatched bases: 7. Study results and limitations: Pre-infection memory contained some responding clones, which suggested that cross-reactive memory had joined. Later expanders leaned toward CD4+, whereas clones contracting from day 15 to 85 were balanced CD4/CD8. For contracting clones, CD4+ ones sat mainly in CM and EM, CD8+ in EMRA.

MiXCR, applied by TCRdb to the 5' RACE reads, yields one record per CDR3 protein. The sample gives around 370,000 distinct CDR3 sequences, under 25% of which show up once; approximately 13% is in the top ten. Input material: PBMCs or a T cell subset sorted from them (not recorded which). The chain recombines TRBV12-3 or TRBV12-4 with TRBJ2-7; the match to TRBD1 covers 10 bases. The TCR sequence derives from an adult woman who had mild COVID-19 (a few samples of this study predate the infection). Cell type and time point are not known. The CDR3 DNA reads TGTGCCAGCACCCTGCTGGGACAGGGGTACGAGCAGTACTTC. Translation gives CASTLLGQGYEQYF.